The 12 T cell receptor beta chains below were found in one sample sequenced in a study of Ad26.COV2.S vaccination and SARS-CoV-2 variants. Regarding treatment: approximately 18 received Ad26.COV2.S at low or high dose, single or two shots; five or six received placebo; per-sample allocation not given. On day 63 after the first injection, vaccine and placebo recipients gave samples. Measured with immunoSEQ multiplex PCR; TCRdb has only the in-frame clones, and not every one. The sample shows 350,000 to 400,000 clones, approximately 86% of them seen only once. The source material was peripheral blood, sampled in a trial of Ad26.COV2.S vaccine versus placebo. The receptors here all came from a person aged 18-60 years who received the Ad26.COV2.S COVID-19 vaccine or a placebo.

V usage is TRBV11-2 and J usage is TRBJ2-7; D gene ambiguous. The germline gives CDR1 SGHAT, CDR2 FQNNGV. The ends were cut back, 1 base at V and 2 bases at J, with 9 bases in the middle. The CDR3 spans 14 residues. The CDR3 DNA reads as TGTGCCAGCAGCTTAGCGCGGCTTACCTACGAGCAGTACTTC. It yields the protein CASSLARLTYEQYF.

The chain combines TRBV5-1 with TRBJ2-2, with D perhaps matching TRBD1 (5 bases). Trimming cost V 2 bases and J 4 bases, with 9 bases left between them. Germline lookup yields CDR1 SGHRS and CDR2 YFSETQ. The CDR3 is 14 residues long. The CDR3 region has the DNA TGCGCCAGCAGCTTAAGTCAGGGCACCGGGGAGCTGTTTTTT. Translated, it gives CASSLSQGTGELFF.

The chain carries TRBV4-1 and TRBJ1-5, with D perhaps matching TRBD1 (5 bases). This CDR3 has 17 amino acids. The germline gives CDR1 MGHRA, CDR2 YSYEKL. Trimming shortened V by 4 bases and J by 5 bases, and 21 bases separated the two germline ends. CDR3 sequence: CASSPRPFRVRHQPQHF. For the CDR3, the DNA is TGCGCCAGCAGCCCGAGGCCGTTCAGGGTGCGGCATCAGCCCCAGCATTTT.

This clone turned up a few times. The V call is TRBV19, the J call TRBJ2-2, with no clear D. Germline CDR1 LNHDA, CDR2 SQIVND (reference sequence). CDR3 size: 16 residues. V was clipped by 5 bases and J by 5 bases, with 18 bases between them. As DNA, the CDR3 is TGTGCCAGTAGTCTACCCGGTATTTTCCAAACCGGGGAGCTGTTTTTT. Its translation is CASSLPGIFQTGELFF.

A word on this clone: The same CDR3 also results from other DNA sequences found in this sample. Written as DNA, the CDR3 is TGCGCCAGCAGCTTGTCTCTAGCGGGGGGTAATGAGCAGTTCTTC. Translating gives CASSLSLAGGNEQFF. The rearrangement links TRBV5-1 to TRBJ2-1, with 11 bases aligning to TRBD2. Per germline, CDR1 SGHRS and CDR2 YFSETQ. Germline trimming cut 1 base from V and 7 bases from J; bases unmatched to any gene: 4. This CDR3 contains 15 residues.

The chain employs TRBV24-1 and TRBJ2-1; D may be TRBD2 (7 bases). Germline-derived CDR1 and CDR2 are KGHDR and SFDVKD. The V end was cut by 3 bases, the J end by 1 base, with 9 bases between. CDR3 length: 15 amino acids. Written as DNA, the CDR3 is TGTGCCACCAGTGATCGGGGGGCGTCCTACAATGAGCAGTTCTTC. Translating gives CATSDRGASYNEQFF.

The chain carries TRBV9 and TRBJ1-1; D possibly corresponds to TRBD1 (6 bases). The germline V gene has CDR1 SGDLS and CDR2 YYNGEE. With 7 bases removed from V and 0 bases from J, the gap between germline ends came to 16 bases. The CDR3 has 15 amino acids. DNA for the CDR3: TGTGCCAGCCGAGGGGGGACACTACTGAACACTGAAGCTTTCTTT. This sequence encodes CASRGGTLLNTEAFF.

The V gene is TRBV5-4, the J gene TRBJ1-6; weak D call: TRBD1 (5 bases). The V gene lost 9 bases and the J gene lost 0 bases, with 13 bases spanning the gap. Germline CDR1 reads SGHNT; CDR2 reads YYREEE (reference sequence). The length of the CDR3 is 15 residues. The DNA of the CDR3 is TGTGCCACGGGACCTACGAGCTCCTATAATTCACCCCTCCACTTT. Its protein is CATGPTSSYNSPLHF.

This sequence joins TRBV5-6 and TRBJ2-5; 7 bases fit TRBD1. The CDR3 is 16 residues long. CDR1 is SGHDT and CDR2 is YYEEEE in the germline V gene. The trim removed 0 bases at V and 5 bases at J, leaving 10 bases unmatched. CDR3 sequence (DNA): TGTGCCAGCAGCTTGGTGGTAGGGGGCAGGAGGGAGACCCAGTACTTC. This gives the protein CASSLVVGGRRETQYF.

This chain's CDR3 is CASSVGGNSGTEAFF. CDR3 DNA: TGTGCCAGCAGCGTAGGAGGGAATTCGGGCACTGAAGCTTTCTTT. This chain uses TRBV9 with TRBJ1-1; D remains ambiguous. The CDR3 totals 15 residues. Germline CDR1 and CDR2: SGDLS and YYNGEE. Trimming took 0 bases from V and 4 from J, leaving 13 bases between them.

J is TRBJ1-2 and V is TRBV20-1; D unresolved. There are 11 residues in the CDR3. The V end was cut by 4 bases, the J end by 8 bases, with 11 bases between. Germline V gene sequence: CDR1 DFQATT, CDR2 SNEGSKA (reference sequence). The CDR3 is CSATGSPGYTF. CDR3 in DNA: TGCAGTGCTACCGGATCCCCGGGCTACACCTTC.

CDR3 coding DNA: TGTGCCAGCAGCCAAGGCAGGGATTCCGGGGGCTACACCTTC. It translates to CASSQGRDSGGYTF. The V call is TRBV4-2, the J call TRBJ1-2; D might be TRBD1 (5 bases). This CDR3 has 14 amino acids. From germline, CDR1 is LGHNA and CDR2 YNFKEQ. V shed 1 base and J shed 8 bases, with 14 bases lying between them.